A single sample is the source of the 32 T cell receptor beta chains below, sequenced in a study of identical twins. One entry per CDR3 protein, called by TCRdb with MiXCR from the 5' RACE reads. This table has more than 600,000 distinct CDR3 sequences, 15% to 20% appearing once. The same sample was also studied in work on T cells expressing NK-cell markers.

Sample: PBMCs. The receptor set was obtained from a woman aged 18 to 35 in good health.

CDR3 sequence reads: CASSREAVRGEQYF. The CDR3, as DNA: TGCGCCAGCAGCCGCGAAGCGGTTCGTGGCGAGCAGTACTTC. The chain links TRBV4-3 to TRBJ2-7, with D perhaps matching TRBD2 (5 bases). V was clipped by 4 bases and J by 6 bases, with 16 bases between them. This CDR3 region has 14 residues. Germline V CDR1 and CDR2: LGHNA, YSLEER.

The genes are TRBV5-1 and TRBJ1-4; TRBD1 might be the D (5 bases). The CDR3 runs 14 residues. V was trimmed by 5 bases and J by 4 bases, leaving 12 bases between them. Per the germline V gene, CDR1 is SGHRS and CDR2 is YFSETQ. This CDR3 is CASSKGPNNEKLFF. The CDR3 nucleotides read TGCGCCAGCAGTAAGGGGCCGAATAATGAAAAACTGTTTTTT.

The chain recombines TRBV10-3 with TRBJ2-2; D is undetermined. Trimming shortened V by 2 bases and J by 6 bases, and 7 bases separated the two germline ends. The CDR3 is 13 residues long. The germline CDR1 and CDR2 sequences are ENHRY and SYGVKD. CDR3 protein: CAISETMSGELFF. CDR3 coding DNA: TGTGCCATCAGTGAGACGATGTCCGGGGAGCTGTTTTTT.

The genes are TRBV21-1 and TRBJ2-2; the table calls TRBD2, which could not be checked here. TRBV21-1 represents a pseudogene. This CDR3 has 19 amino acids. Written as DNA, the CDR3 is TGTGCCAGCAGCAAATCTAGGACTAGCGGGAGATATGAGGGCGGGGAGCTGTTTTTT. This codes for CASSKSRTSGRYEGGELFF.

This clonotype was picked up a small number of times. The V call is TRBV7-2, the J call TRBJ2-7; 9 bases align to TRBD2. The CDR3 extends over 17 amino acids. Germline trimming cut 6 bases from V and 3 bases from J; bases unmatched to any gene: 15. The germline V gene has CDR1 SGHTA and CDR2 FQGNSA. For the CDR3, the DNA is TGTGCCAGCAGTACTACCGTTCGTAGCGGGAGTCTCTACGAGCAGTACTTC. Translation: CASSTTVRSGSLYEQYF.

V gene TRBV19 combines with J gene TRBJ2-7, with D possibly matching TRBD1 (6 bases). Germline values: CDR1 LNHDA, CDR2 SQIVND (reference sequence). The CDR3 spans 14 residues. Trimming took 4 bases from V and 2 from J, leaving 12 bases between them. The CDR3 bases are TGTGCCAGTAGTAGTTTCAGGGGACCCTACGAGCAGTACTTC. This translates into CASSSFRGPYEQYF.

This clonotype was counted a few times. J is TRBJ1-2 and V is TRBV10-3; D is undetermined. The CDR3 is 11 residues long. Germline lookup yields CDR1 ENHRY and CDR2 SYGVKD. With 3 bases removed from V and 8 bases from J, the gap between germline ends came to 7 bases. CDR3 sequence reads: CAISDGEGYTF. The CDR3 bases are TGTGCCATCAGTGACGGGGAAGGCTACACCTTC.

In its sample, this clonotype was seen a few times. The chain couples TRBV4-3 to TRBJ2-7, with 8 bases fitting TRBD1. Germline trimming cut 3 bases from V and 6 bases from J; bases unmatched to any gene: 10. The CDR3 spans 15 residues. Germline lookup yields CDR1 LGHNA and CDR2 YSLEER. For the CDR3, the DNA is TGCGCCAGCAGCCACCGGACAGGGATCAGTGGCGAGCAGTACTTC. Amino acids: CASSHRTGISGEQYF.

This chain links TRBV5-1 with TRBJ2-3; 10 bases agree with TRBD2. The CDR3 covers 15 residues. V gave up 3 bases and J gave up 0 bases; unmatched junction bases: 1. Germline CDR1 SGHRS, CDR2 YFSETQ. CDR3: CASSSSGGSTDTQYF. The CDR3 bases are TGCGCCAGCAGCTCTAGCGGGGGAAGCACAGATACGCAGTATTTT.

This clonotype was found once. J is TRBJ1-1 and V is TRBV5-6, with a tentative D call TRBD1 (6 bases). V was trimmed by 2 bases and J by 11 bases, leaving 10 bases between them. CDR3 length equals 11 residues. The germline V gene encodes CDR1 SGHDT and CDR2 YYEEEE. The CDR3 sequence: CASSFGQHAFF. The CDR3 nucleotides read TGTGCCAGCAGCTTTGGACAGCATGCTTTCTTT.

The V call is TRBV19, the J call TRBJ2-1, with D unclear. Trimming pared 2 bases from V and 7 bases from J, leaving 15 bases between. The germline CDR1 and CDR2 sequences are LNHDA and SQIVND (reference sequence). The CDR3 length is 15 residues. Here the CDR3 reads CASSILRGPLNEQFF. The CDR3 DNA follows: TGTGCCAGTAGTATATTAAGAGGTCCGCTTAATGAGCAGTTCTTC.

This clonotype has ten or more counts. This chain uses TRBV3-1 with TRBJ1-6; possibly TRBD1 for D (5 bases). Germline V gene lookup returns CDR1 LGHDT and CDR2 YNNKEL (reference sequence). The CDR3 is 13 residues long. V was shortened by 0 bases and J by 14 bases, with 11 bases between the two germline ends. The CDR3 is CASSQEWRDSLHF. CDR3 bases: TGTGCCAGCAGCCAAGAGTGGCGGGACTCCCTCCACTTT.

This clonotype showed up many times. The rearrangement uses TRBV30 and TRBJ1-3, with D unclear. The germline V and J ends were trimmed by 1 base and 3 bases, with 10 bases remaining between them. Germline CDR1 reads GTSNPN; CDR2 reads SVGIG (reference sequence). This CDR3 is built from 14 residues. CDR3 residues: CAWSAGSGGNTIYF. In nucleotides, the CDR3 is TGTGCCTGGAGTGCGGGGAGTGGTGGAAACACCATATATTTT. The full variable domain, in which reference TRBV30 and TRBJ1-3 provide the parts outside the CDR3, is SQTIHQWPATLVQPVGSPLSLECTVEGTSNPNLYWYRQAAGRGLQLLFYSVGIGQISSEVPQNLSASRPQDRQFILSSKKLLLSDSGFYLCAWSAGSGGNTIYFGEGSWLTVV.

This clonotype was seen more than once but under ten times. V and J are TRBV6-1 and TRBJ1-1, with 9 bases that match TRBD1. There are 16 residues in the CDR3. J lost 6 bases, V lost 7 bases, and 15 bases had no gene match. CDR1 and CDR2 from the germline V gene are MNHNS and SASEGT. CDR3 coding DNA: TGTGCCAGCATCAACGGGCCCGGGACAGGGAGGTCTGAAGCTTTCTTT. Translated, it gives CASINGPGTGRSEAFF.

This clonotype occurred a few times. The chain carries TRBV7-9 and TRBJ2-7; D tentatively reads TRBD1 or TRBD2 (5 bases each). CDR1 is SEHNR and CDR2 is FQNEAQ in the germline V gene (reference sequence). Trimming cost V 3 bases and J 3 bases, with 12 bases left between them. CDR3 size: 14 residues. CDR3 in amino acids: CASSFGARDYEQYF. In DNA form, the CDR3 reads TGTGCCAGCAGCTTCGGGGCTAGAGACTACGAGCAGTACTTC.

This clonotype was counted only a few times. The chain is built from TRBV20-1 and TRBJ2-1; 15 nucleotides agree with TRBD2. CDR3 length: 15 amino acids. V lost 5 bases to trimming and J lost 4 bases; unmatched junction nucleotides: 3. Germline V gives CDR1 DFQATT, CDR2 SNEGSKA (reference sequence). Written as DNA, the CDR3 is TGCAGTGCTCCGGGACTAGCGGGGGGTTACAATGAGCAGTTCTTC. The encoded protein is CSAPGLAGGYNEQFF.

The chain carries TRBV5-1 and TRBJ2-1; 7 positions match TRBD2. The V and J ends lost 9 bases and 9 bases, in that order; junction bases with no gene match: 12. The CDR3 length is 13 residues. The germline gives CDR1 SGHRS, CDR2 YFSETQ. CDR3 protein: CATKRGTIGEQFF. The CDR3 DNA follows: TGCGCCACCAAACGAGGGACTATCGGTGAGCAGTTCTTC. Combining the CDR3 with reference TRBV5-1 and TRBJ2-1 gives the whole variable domain KAGVTQTPRYLIKTRGQQVTLSCSPISGHRSVSWYQQTPGQGLQFLFEYFSETQRNKGNFPGRFSGRQFSNSRSEMNVSTLELGDSALYLCATKRGTIGEQFFGPGTRLTVL.

This clonotype was picked up many times. In nucleotides, the CDR3 is TGTGCCAGCAGCTTAGGGGGCTACGCATTAGGGACCCAGTACTTC. Amino acid sequence: CASSLGGYALGTQYF. The rearrangement links TRBV7-2 to TRBJ2-5, with a tentative D call TRBD1 (5 bases). This CDR3 is 15 amino acids long. V lost 1 base and J lost 7, with 16 bases in between. Germline V gene data show CDR1 as SGHTA and CDR2 as FQGNSA. Using reference TRBV7-2 and TRBJ2-5 for the parts outside the CDR3, the full variable domain is GAGVSQSPSNKVTEKGKDVELRCDPISGHTALYWYRQSLGQGLEFLIYFQGNSAPDKSGLPSDRFSAERTGGSVSTLTIQRTQQEDSAVYLCASSLGGYALGTQYFGPGTRLLVL.

This clonotype was picked up a small number of times. The genes are TRBV29-1 and TRBJ1-5; D is undetermined. This CDR3 contains 13 residues. The germline V and J ends were trimmed by 2 bases and 6 bases, with 11 bases remaining between them. Per the germline V gene, CDR1 is SQVTM and CDR2 is ANQGSEA. As DNA, the CDR3 is TGCAGCGTTGAAACAAGGGTAGGTCAGCCCCAGCATTTT. Its protein is CSVETRVGQPQHF.

This clonotype was found a few times. The gene calls are TRBV7-2 and TRBJ2-6; D is possibly TRBD1 or TRBD2 (6 bases each). Germline V CDR1 and CDR2: SGHTA, FQGNSA. The CDR3 extends over 16 amino acids. V lost 2 bases and J 2 bases, leaving 10 bases between the germline ends. The CDR3 DNA reads as TGTGCCAGCAGCTTAAGAGGGGGGCCTGGGGCCAACGTCCTGACTTTC. It translates to CASSLRGGPGANVLTF.

This chain uses TRBV12-3 or TRBV12-4 with TRBJ2-7; TRBD2 matches 9 bases. This CDR3 is 16 amino acids long. V gave up 3 bases and J gave up 0 bases; unmatched junction bases: 6. In DNA, the CDR3 is TGTGCCAGCAGTTTGGAACTAGCGGGCAGCTCCTACGAGCAGTACTTC. Translating gives CASSLELAGSSYEQYF.

The CDR3 spells CASSFGSFYEQYF. The CDR3 nucleotides read TGTGCCAGCAGCTTCGGGAGTTTCTACGAGCAGTACTTC. J is TRBJ2-7 and V is TRBV7-9; D possibly corresponds to TRBD2 (6 bases). Germline CDR1 reads SEHNR; CDR2 reads FQNEAQ (reference sequence). V shed 3 bases and J shed 3 bases, with 9 bases lying between them. The CDR3 spans 13 residues.

This clonotype has a handful of counts. The gene calls are TRBV30 and TRBJ1-1; D gene unclear. This CDR3 region has 12 residues. The V and J ends lost 2 bases and 0 bases respectively, with 4 bases between them. Germline V gene sequence: CDR1 GTSNPN, CDR2 SVGIG (reference sequence). CDR3 loop: CAWSSMNTEAFF. CDR3 nucleotide sequence: TGTGCCTGGAGTTCGATGAACACTGAAGCTTTCTTT.

This clonotype was seen more than once but under ten times. The rearrangement joins TRBV30 to TRBJ2-7; 7 nucleotides line up with TRBD2. The CDR3 runs to 13 residues. Germline V gives CDR1 GTSNPN, CDR2 SVGIG (reference sequence). J gave up 1 base and V 2 bases, and 2 bases lay outside the gene matches. Written as DNA, the CDR3 is TGTGCCTGGAGTAGCGGGGTTTCCTACGAGCAGTACTTC. Translating gives CAWSSGVSYEQYF.

This clonotype was seen at least ten times. This chain uses TRBV7-2 with TRBJ2-7; D gene ambiguous. The CDR3 is 15 residues long. Germline V CDR1 and CDR2: SGHTA, FQGNSA. Trimming removed 1 base at V and 3 bases at J, with 13 bases between. CDR3 protein: CASSLEPGGYYEQYF. In DNA, the CDR3 is TGTGCCAGCAGCTTAGAGCCGGGCGGCTACTACGAGCAGTACTTC.

This clonotype came up a few times. The V and J genes are TRBV20-1 and TRBJ2-1; the match to TRBD2 covers 15 bases. Germline V gene lookup returns CDR1 DFQATT and CDR2 SNEGSKA (reference sequence). There are 14 residues in the CDR3. The J segment lost 9 bases and the V segment lost 8 bases, leaving 8 bases of the junction unmatched. The CDR3 sequence is CSTPRGLAGGEQFF. In DNA, the CDR3 is TGCAGTACTCCAAGGGGACTAGCGGGAGGTGAGCAGTTCTTC.

This clonotype came up a few times. The chain uses TRBV5-1 and TRBJ1-1; no reliable D call. This CDR3 is built from 13 residues. Trimming stripped 1 base from V and 4 bases from J, with 8 bases between. CDR1 SGHRS and CDR2 YFSETQ come from the germline V gene. The CDR3 here is CASSLWESTEAFF. CDR3 nucleotides: TGCGCCAGCAGCTTGTGGGAGAGCACTGAAGCTTTCTTT. The variable domain in full, with the rest retrieved from reference TRBV5-1 and TRBJ1-1, is KAGVTQTPRYLIKTRGQQVTLSCSPISGHRSVSWYQQTPGQGLQFLFEYFSETQRNKGNFPGRFSGRQFSNSRSEMNVSTLELGDSALYLCASSLWESTEAFFGQGTRLTVV.

This clonotype was seen a few times. V usage is TRBV20-1 and J usage is TRBJ2-4; the match to TRBD2 covers 8 bases. The length of the CDR3 is 15 residues. Germline V CDR1 and CDR2: DFQATT, SNEGSKA (reference sequence). Germline trimming cut 3 bases from V and 3 bases from J; bases unmatched to any gene: 7. CDR3 sequence: CSASFSGLVKNIQYF. The CDR3 DNA reads as TGCAGTGCTAGCTTTTCGGGACTAGTCAAAAACATTCAGTACTTC.

Ten or more counts support this clonotype. This chain connects TRBV12-3 or TRBV12-4 to TRBJ2-1; weak D call: TRBD2 (5 bases). Deletions cut 3 bases from V and 9 bases from J, with 6 bases between. This CDR3 is 11 amino acids long. The CDR3 region has the DNA TGTGCCAGCAGTTTCGAGGGTGAGCAGTTCTTC. Its protein product is CASSFEGEQFF.

The V gene is TRBV12-3 or TRBV12-4, the J gene TRBJ2-1; D tentatively fits TRBD1 or TRBD2 (6 bases each). This CDR3 has 13 residues. V lost 8 bases and J lost 3, with 11 bases in between. CDR3 sequence: CASQEGGYNEQFF. The CDR3 coding sequence is TGTGCCAGCCAGGAGGGGGGCTACAATGAGCAGTTCTTC.

This clonotype came up a few times. The chain carries TRBV12-3 or TRBV12-4 and TRBJ1-1; D possibly corresponds to TRBD1 (5 bases). The CDR3 consists of 13 residues. V was cut by 3 bases and J by 5 bases, with 10 bases left in between. The CDR3 coding sequence is TGTGCCAGCAGTTTTCCGGACAAGACTGAAGCTTTCTTT. Amino acid sequence: CASSFPDKTEAFF.

The chain is built from TRBV20-1 and TRBJ2-1; 11 bases fit TRBD2. The CDR3 is 15 residues long. CDR1 DFQATT and CDR2 SNEGSKA come from the germline V gene (reference sequence). The ends lost 1 base at V and 7 bases at J; junction bases unmatched: 6. CDR3 protein: CSARGTSGSGNEQFF. DNA for the CDR3: TGCAGTGCTAGAGGCACTAGCGGGAGTGGTAATGAGCAGTTCTTC.